This paragraph reports one T cell receptor (beta chain). TCRdb processed the RT-PCR reads anew with MiXCR; each CDR3 protein has one entry. The top ten clones hold just over 3.5% of a sample with about 700,000 distinct CDR3 sequences, more than 13% of them seen once. This CDR3 comprises 13 residues. V lost 4 bases and J 4 bases, leaving 11 bases between the germline ends. Germline CDR1 is MDHEN and CDR2 is SYDVKM. Sequenced: memory CD4+ T cells from blood. This sequence joins TRBV28 and TRBJ2-7; a possible D gene is TRBD1 (6 bases). The sequence was obtained from a female donor in good health, serving as a healthy control. The CDR3 nucleotides read TGTGCCAGCAGTTATACAGGGAAGTACGAGCAGTACTTC. This translates into CASSYTGKYEQYF.